The clone carrying this T cell receptor beta chain showed up just a few times. TCRdb ran MiXCR on the RT-PCR reads and lists one entry per CDR3 protein. This sample has about 700,000 distinct CDR3 sequences, with 13% to 15% found just once. CDR3 size: 15 residues. Looked up from germline, CDR1 is LGHDT and CDR2 is YNNKEL (reference sequence). The V gene lost 1 base and the J gene lost 5 bases, with 12 bases spanning the gap. The rearrangement uses TRBV3-1 and TRBJ1-5; D gene unclear. The TCR was taken from a female donor in good health, serving as a healthy control. The sample consisted of memory CD4+ T cells from blood. DNA for the CDR3: TGTGCCAGCAGCCAAGGAGGCACGTCCTATCAGCCCCAGCATTTT. It encodes CASSQGGTSYQPQHF.